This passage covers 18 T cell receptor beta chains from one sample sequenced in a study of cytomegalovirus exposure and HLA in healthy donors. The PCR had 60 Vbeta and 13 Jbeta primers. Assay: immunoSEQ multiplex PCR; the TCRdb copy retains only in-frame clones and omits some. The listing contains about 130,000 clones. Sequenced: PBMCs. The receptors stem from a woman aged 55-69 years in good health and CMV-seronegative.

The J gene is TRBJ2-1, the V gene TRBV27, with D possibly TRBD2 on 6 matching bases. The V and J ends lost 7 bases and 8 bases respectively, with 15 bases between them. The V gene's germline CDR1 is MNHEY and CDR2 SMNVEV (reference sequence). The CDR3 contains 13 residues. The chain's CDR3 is CASTTTPGDEQFF. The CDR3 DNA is TGTGCCAGCACGACCACCCCGGGGGATGAGCAGTTCTTC.

The CDR3 spells CASSPGRAGGETQYF. The CDR3 bases are TGTGCCAGTAGCCCTGGAAGGGCAGGGGGCGAGACCCAGTACTTC. The J gene is TRBJ2-5, the V gene TRBV19; 8 bases match TRBD1. Germline loops: CDR1 LNHDA, CDR2 SQIVND (reference sequence). The V gene end was trimmed by 6 bases and the J gene end by 5 bases; junction bases not matched to a gene: 11. The CDR3 is 15 residues long.

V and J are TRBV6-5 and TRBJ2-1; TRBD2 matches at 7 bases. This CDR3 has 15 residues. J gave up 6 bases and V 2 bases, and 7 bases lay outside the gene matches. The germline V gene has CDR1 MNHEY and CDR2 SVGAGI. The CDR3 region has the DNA TGTGCCAGCAGTTACGGGGTAGCGGGTGGCAATGAGCAGTTCTTC. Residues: CASSYGVAGGNEQFF.

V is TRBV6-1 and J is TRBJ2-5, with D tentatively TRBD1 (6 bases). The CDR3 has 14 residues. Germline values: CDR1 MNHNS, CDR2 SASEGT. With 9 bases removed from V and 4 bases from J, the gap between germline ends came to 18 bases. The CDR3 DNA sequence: TGTGCCAGTCCAGGGGAAGGGGTTGGAGAGACCCAGTACTTC. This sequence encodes CASPGEGVGETQYF.

In DNA, the CDR3 is TGTGCCAGCAGCCTCCCAGGTTCAGAAGCGGGAGGCTACACCTTC. Its translation is CASSLPGSEAGGYTF. The V call is TRBV7-9, the J call TRBJ1-2, with D unclear. This CDR3 is built from 15 residues. The germline CDR1 and CDR2 sequences are SEHNR and FQNEAQ (reference sequence). Trimming took off 5 bases at V and 8 bases at J, with 21 bases between the two ends.

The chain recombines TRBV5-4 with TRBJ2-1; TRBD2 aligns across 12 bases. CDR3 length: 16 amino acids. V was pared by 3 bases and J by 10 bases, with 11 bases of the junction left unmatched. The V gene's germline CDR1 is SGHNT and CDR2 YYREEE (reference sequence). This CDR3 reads CASSSRGELAGGEQFF. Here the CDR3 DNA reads TGTGCCAGCAGCTCCAGAGGGGAGCTAGCGGGGGGGGAGCAGTTCTTC.

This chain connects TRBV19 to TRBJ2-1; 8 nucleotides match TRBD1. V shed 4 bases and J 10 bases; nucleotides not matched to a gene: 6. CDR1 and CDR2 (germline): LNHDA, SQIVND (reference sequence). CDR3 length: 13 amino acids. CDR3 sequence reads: CASSTTGGPEQFF. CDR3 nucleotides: TGTGCCAGTAGTACCACAGGGGGACCAGAGCAGTTCTTC.

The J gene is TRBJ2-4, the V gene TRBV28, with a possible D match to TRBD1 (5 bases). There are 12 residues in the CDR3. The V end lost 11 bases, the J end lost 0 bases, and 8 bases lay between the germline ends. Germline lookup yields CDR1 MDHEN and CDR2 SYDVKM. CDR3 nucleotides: TGTGCCGTGGGGCTAGCCAAAAACATTCAGTACTTC. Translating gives CAVGLAKNIQYF.

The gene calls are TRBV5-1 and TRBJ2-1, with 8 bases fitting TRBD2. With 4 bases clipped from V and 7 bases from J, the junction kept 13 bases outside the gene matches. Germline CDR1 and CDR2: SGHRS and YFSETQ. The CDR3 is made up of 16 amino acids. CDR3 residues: CASSEQYGGAGNEQFF. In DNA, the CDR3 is TGCGCCAGCAGCGAACAATACGGGGGGGCAGGGAATGAGCAGTTCTTC. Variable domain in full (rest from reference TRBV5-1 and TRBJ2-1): KAGVTQTPRYLIKTRGQQVTLSCSPISGHRSVSWYQQTPGQGLQFLFEYFSETQRNKGNFPGRFSGRQFSNSRSEMNVSTLELGDSALYLCASSEQYGGAGNEQFFGPGTRLTVL.

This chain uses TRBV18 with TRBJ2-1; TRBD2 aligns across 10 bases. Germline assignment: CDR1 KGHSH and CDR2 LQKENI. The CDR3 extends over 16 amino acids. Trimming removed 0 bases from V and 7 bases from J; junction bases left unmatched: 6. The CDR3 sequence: CASSPPAGGSGNEQFF. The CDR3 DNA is TGTGCCAGCTCACCACCAGCGGGAGGGTCGGGAAATGAGCAGTTCTTC.

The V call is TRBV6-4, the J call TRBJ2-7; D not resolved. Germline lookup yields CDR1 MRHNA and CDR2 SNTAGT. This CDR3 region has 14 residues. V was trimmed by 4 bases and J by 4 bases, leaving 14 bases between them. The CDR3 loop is CASSGSTLRYEQYF. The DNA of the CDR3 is TGTGCCAGCAGTGGATCTACGTTAAGATACGAGCAGTACTTC.

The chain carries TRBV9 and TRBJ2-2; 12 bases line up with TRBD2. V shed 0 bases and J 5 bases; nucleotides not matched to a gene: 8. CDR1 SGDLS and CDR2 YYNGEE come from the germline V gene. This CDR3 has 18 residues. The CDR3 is CASSVASLAGGRTGELFF. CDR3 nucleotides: TGTGCCAGCAGCGTAGCAAGCCTAGCGGGGGGGCGAACCGGGGAGCTGTTTTTT.

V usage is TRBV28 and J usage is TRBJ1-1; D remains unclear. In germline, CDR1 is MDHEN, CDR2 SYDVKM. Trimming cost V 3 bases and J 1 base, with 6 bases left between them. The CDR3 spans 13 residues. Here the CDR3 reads CASSFSRNTEAFF. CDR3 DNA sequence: TGTGCCAGCAGTTTCTCGAGGAACACTGAAGCTTTCTTT.

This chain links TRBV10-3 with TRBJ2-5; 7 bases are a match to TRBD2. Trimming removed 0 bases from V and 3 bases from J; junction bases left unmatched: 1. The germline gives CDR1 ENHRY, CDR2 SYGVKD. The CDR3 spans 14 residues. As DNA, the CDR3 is TGTGCCATCAGTGAGTCTACTAGCGAAGAGACCCAGTACTTC. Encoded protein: CAISESTSEETQYF.

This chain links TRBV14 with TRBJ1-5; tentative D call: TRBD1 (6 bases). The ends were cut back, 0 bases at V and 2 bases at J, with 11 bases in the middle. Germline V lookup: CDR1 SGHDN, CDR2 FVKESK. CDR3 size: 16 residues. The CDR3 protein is CASSQDRRQGNQPQHF. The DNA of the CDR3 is TGTGCCAGCAGCCAAGATCGTCGACAGGGCAATCAGCCCCAGCATTTT.

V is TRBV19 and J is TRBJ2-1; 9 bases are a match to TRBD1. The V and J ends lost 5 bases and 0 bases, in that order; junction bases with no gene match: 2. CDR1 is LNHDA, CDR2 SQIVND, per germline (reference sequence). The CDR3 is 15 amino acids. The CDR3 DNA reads TGTGCCAGTAGTCGGACAGGGGACTCCTACAATGAGCAGTTCTTC. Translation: CASSRTGDSYNEQFF. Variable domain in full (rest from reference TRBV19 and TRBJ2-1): DGGITQSPKYLFRKEGQNVTLSCEQNLNHDAMYWYRQDPGQGLRLIYYSQIVNDFQKGDIAEGYSVSREKKESFPLTVTSAQKNPTAFYLCASSRTGDSYNEQFFGPGTRLTVL.

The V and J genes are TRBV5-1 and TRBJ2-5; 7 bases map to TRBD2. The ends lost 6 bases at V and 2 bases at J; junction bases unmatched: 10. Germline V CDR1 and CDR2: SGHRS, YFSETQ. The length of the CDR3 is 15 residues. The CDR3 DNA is TGCGCCAGCACCCTTACCGGGACTACTCAAGAGACCCAGTACTTC. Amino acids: CASTLTGTTQETQYF. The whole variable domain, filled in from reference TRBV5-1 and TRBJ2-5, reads KAGVTQTPRYLIKTRGQQVTLSCSPISGHRSVSWYQQTPGQGLQFLFEYFSETQRNKGNFPGRFSGRQFSNSRSEMNVSTLELGDSALYLCASTLTGTTQETQYFGPGTRLLVL.

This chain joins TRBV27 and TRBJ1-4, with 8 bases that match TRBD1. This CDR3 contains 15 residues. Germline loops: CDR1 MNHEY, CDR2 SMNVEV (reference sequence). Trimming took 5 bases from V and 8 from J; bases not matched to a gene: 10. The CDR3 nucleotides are TGTGCCAGCAGTCTCAACCGACAGGGGTGGGAAAAACTGTTTTTT. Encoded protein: CASSLNRQGWEKLFF.